This TCR beta chain is drawn from a study of cytomegalovirus exposure and HLA in healthy donors. A remark on this clone: The target antigen is unknown.

Study-wide results and caveats: Testing in vitro showed three CMV-associated chains specific for CMV antigens. Previously analyzed data showed that most TCR beta V segments were productive at a frequency of about 87% or about 30%. Most CMV-associated TCR beta chains were later found to appear HLA-restricted.

V trimming: 6 bases; J trimming: 1 base; junction bases outside the gene matches: 14. CDR3 length: 17 amino acids. The V gene's germline CDR1 is SGHRS and CDR2 YFSETQ. PCR was performed using 60 Vbeta and 13 Jbeta primers. Clones were sequenced by immunoSEQ multiplex PCR, and TCRdb holds only the in-frame ones, with some missing. The sample records 150,000 to 200,000 clones, about 81% being singletons. The V and J genes are TRBV5-1 and TRBJ2-3, with 7 bases aligning to TRBD2. The TCR comes from a young woman in good health and CMV-seronegative. Sequencing was performed on PBMCs. Here the CDR3 reads CASTSALARGGTDTQYF. CDR3 DNA sequence: TGCGCCAGCACCTCTGCGCTCGCCCGGGGGGGCACAGATACGCAGTATTTT. The variable domain in full, completed from reference TRBV5-1 and TRBJ2-3, reads KAGVTQTPRYLIKTRGQQVTLSCSPISGHRSVSWYQQTPGQGLQFLFEYFSETQRNKGNFPGRFSGRQFSNSRSEMNVSTLELGDSALYLCASTSALARGGTDTQYFGPGTRLTVL.